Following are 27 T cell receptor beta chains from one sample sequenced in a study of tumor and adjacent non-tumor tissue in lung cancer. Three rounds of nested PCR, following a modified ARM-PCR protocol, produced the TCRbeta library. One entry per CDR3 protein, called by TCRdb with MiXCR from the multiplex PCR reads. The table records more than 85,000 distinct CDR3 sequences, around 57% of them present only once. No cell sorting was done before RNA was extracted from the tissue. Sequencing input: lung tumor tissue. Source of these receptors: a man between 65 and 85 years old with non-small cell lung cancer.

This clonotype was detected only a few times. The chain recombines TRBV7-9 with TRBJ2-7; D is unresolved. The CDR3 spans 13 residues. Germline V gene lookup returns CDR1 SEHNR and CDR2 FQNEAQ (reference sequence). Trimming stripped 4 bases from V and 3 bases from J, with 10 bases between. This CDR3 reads CASSSHQGYEQYF. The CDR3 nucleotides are TGTGCCAGCAGCTCACATCAAGGCTACGAGCAGTACTTC. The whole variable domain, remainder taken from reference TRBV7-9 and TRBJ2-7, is DTGVSQNPRHKITKRGQNVTFRCDPISEHNRLYWYRQTLGQGPEFLTYFQNEAQLEKSRLLSDRFSAERPKGSFSTLEIQRTEQGDSAMYLCASSSHQGYEQYFGPGTRLTVT.

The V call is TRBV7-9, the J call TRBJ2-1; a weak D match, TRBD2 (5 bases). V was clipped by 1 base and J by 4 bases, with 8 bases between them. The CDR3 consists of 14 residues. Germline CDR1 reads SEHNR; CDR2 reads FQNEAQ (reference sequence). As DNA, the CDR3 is TGTGCCAGCAGCTTAGACACTAGATACAATGAGCAGTTCTTC. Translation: CASSLDTRYNEQFF.

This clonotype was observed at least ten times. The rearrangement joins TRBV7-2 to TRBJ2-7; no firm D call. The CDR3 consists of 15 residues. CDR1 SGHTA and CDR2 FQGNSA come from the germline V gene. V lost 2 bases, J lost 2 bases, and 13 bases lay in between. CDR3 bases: TGTGCCAGCAGCTTAAGGTCGGGCGGAGCCTACGAGCAGTACTTC. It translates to CASSLRSGGAYEQYF.

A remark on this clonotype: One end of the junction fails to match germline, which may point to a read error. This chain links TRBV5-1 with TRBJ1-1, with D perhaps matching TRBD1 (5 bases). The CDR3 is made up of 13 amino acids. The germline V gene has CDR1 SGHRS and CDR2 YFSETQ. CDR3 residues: CSSRQYMNTEAFF. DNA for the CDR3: TGCTCCAGCAGACAGTACATGAACACTGAAGCTTTCTTT. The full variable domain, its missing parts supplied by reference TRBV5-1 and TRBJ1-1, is KAGVTQTPRYLIKTRGQQVTLSCSPISGHRSVSWYQQTPGQGLQFLFEYFSETQRNKGNFPGRFSGRQFSNSRSEMNVSTLELGDSALYLCSSRQYMNTEAFFGQGTRLTVV.

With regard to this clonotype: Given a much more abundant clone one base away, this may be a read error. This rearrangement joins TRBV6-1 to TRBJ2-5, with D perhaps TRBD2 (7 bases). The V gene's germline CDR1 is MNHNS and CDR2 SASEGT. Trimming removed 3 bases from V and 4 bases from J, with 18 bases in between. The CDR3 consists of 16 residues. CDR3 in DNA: TGTGCCAGCAGTGAGTGGTGGGGGGGCAGCGGAGAGACCCAGTACTTC. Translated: CASSEWWGGSGETQYF.

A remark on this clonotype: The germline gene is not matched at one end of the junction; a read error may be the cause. The CDR3 nucleotides are TGTGCCAGCAGCCGCGCGGGAGTTACCTACGATGAGCAGTTCTTC. It translates to CASSRAGVTYDEQFF. V is TRBV4-2 and J is TRBJ2-1; TRBD2 matches at 7 bases. In germline, CDR1 is LGHNA, CDR2 YNFKEQ. CDR3 length: 15 residues.

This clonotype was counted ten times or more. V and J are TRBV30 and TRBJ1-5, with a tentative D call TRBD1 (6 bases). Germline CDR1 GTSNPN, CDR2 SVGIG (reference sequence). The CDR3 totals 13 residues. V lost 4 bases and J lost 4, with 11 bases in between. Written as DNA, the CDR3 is TGTGCCTGGACCCGGGGGCTTAATCAGCCCCAGCATTTT. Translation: CAWTRGLNQPQHF.

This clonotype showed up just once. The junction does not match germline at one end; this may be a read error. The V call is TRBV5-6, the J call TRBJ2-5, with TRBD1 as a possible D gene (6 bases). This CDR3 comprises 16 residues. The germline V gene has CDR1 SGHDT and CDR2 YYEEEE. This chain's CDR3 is CVSSGVPVTGRETQYF. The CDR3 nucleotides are TGTGTCAGCAGCGGTGTGCCCGTGACAGGAAGGGAGACCCAGTACTTC. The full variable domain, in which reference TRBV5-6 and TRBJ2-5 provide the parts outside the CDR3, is DAGVTQSPTHLIKTRGQQVTLRCSPKSGHDTVSWYQQALGQGPQFIFQYYEEEERQRGNFPDRFSGHQFPNYSSELNVNALLLGDSALYLCVSSGVPVTGRETQYFGPGTRLLVL.

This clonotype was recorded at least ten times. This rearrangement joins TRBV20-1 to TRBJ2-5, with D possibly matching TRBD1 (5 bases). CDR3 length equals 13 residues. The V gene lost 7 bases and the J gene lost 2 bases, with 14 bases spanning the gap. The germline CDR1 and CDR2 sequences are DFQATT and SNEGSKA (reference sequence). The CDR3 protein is CSGGAGPQETQYF. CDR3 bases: TGCAGTGGTGGGGCTGGGCCACAAGAGACCCAGTACTTC.

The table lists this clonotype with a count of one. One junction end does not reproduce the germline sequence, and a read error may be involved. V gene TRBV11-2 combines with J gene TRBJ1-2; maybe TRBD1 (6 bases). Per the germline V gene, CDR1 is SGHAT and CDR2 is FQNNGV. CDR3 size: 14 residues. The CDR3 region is CASIVSTGNYGYTF. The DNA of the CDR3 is TGTGCCAGCATCGTCTCTACAGGGAACTATGGTTACACCTTC.

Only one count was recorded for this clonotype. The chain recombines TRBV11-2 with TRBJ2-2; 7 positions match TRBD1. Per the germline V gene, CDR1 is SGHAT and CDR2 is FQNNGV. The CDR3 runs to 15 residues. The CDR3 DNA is TGTATCAGCAGCTTAAGACAGGGACCGACAGGGGAGCTGTTTTTT. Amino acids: CISSLRQGPTGELFF.

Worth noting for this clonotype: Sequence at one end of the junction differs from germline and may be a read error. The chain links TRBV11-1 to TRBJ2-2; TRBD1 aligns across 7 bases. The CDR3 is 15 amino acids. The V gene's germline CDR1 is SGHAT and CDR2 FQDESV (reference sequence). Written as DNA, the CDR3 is TGTGCCAGCAGCCAAGGGGGCAGGAACACCAGGGAGCCGTTTTTT. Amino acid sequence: CASSQGGRNTREPFF.

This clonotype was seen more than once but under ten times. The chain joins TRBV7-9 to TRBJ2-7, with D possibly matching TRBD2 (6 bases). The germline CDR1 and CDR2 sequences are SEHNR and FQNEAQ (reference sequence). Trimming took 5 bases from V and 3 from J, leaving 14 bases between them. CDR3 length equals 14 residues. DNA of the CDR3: TGTGCCAGCAGCCGTTCGGCGGGGAGCTACGAGCAGTACTTC. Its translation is CASSRSAGSYEQYF.

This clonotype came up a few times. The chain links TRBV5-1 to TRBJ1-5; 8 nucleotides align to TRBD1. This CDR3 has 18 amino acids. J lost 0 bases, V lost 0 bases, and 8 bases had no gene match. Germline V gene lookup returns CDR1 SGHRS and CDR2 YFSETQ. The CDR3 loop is CASSLGQGARNSNQPQHF. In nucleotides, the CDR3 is TGCGCCAGCAGCTTGGGCCAGGGGGCGAGAAATAGCAATCAGCCCCAGCATTTT.

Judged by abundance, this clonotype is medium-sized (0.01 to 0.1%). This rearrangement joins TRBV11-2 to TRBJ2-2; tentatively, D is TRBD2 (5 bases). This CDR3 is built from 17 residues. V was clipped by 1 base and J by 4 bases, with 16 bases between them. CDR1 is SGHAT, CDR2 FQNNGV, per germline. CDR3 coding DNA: TGTGCCAGCAGCTTAGCTCCGGGATTCACGAGCACCGGGGAGCTGTTTTTT. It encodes CASSLAPGFTSTGELFF. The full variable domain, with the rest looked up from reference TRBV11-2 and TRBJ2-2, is EAGVAQSPRYKIIEKRQSVAFWCNPISGHATLYWYQQILGQGPKLLIQFQNNGVVDDSQLPKDRFSAERLKGVDSTLKIQPAKLEDSAVYLCASSLAPGFTSTGELFFGEGSRLTVL.

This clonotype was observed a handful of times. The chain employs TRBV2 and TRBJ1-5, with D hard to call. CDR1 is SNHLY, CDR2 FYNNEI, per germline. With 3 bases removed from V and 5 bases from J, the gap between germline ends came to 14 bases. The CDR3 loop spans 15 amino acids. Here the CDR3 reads CASSEKGPEDQPQHF. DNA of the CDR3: TGTGCCAGCAGTGAGAAGGGCCCGGAGGATCAGCCCCAGCATTTT.

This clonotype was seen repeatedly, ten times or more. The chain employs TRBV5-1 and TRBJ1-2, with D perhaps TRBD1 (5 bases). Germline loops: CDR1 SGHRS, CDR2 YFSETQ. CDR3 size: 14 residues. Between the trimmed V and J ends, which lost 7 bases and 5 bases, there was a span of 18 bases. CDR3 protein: CASYEGRGSYGYTF. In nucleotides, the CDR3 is TGCGCCAGCTACGAGGGGAGGGGTTCGTATGGCTACACCTTC.

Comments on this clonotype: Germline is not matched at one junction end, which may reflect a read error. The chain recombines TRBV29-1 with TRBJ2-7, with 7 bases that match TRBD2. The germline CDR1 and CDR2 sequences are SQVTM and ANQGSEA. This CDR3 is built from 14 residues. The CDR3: CSGAGSTSSYEQYF. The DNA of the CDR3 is TGCAGCGGGGCCGGGTCGACTAGCTCCTACGAGCAATACTTC.

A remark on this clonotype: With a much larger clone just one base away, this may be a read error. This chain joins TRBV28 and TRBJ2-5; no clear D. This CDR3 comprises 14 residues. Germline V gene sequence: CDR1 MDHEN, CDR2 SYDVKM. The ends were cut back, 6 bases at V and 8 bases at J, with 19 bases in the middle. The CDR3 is CASREMASQGTQYF. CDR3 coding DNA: TGTGCCAGCAGAGAGATGGCCAGCCAAGGAACCCAGTACTTC.

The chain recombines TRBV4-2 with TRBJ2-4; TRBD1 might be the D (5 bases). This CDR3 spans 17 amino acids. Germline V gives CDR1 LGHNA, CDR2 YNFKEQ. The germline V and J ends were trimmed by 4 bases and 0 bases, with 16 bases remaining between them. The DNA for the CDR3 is TGTGCCAGCAGCCTTATGGGGCAGTCCGAAGCCAAAAACATTCAGTACTTC. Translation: CASSLMGQSEAKNIQYF.

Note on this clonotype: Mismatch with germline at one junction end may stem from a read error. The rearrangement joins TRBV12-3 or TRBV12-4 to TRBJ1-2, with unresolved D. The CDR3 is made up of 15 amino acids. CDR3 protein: CASSITGIRSYGYAF. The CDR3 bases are TGTGCCAGTAGTATCACCGGGATACGCTCCTATGGCTACGCCTTC.

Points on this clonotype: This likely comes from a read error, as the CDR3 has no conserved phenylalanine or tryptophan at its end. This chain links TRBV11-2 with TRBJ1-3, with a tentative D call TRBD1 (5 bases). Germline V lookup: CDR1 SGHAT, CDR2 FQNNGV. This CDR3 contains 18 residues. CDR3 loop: CASSLQAGNTLSGNTIYY. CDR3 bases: TGTGCCAGCAGCTTACAAGCAGGGAATACCCTCTCTGGGAACACCATATATTAT.

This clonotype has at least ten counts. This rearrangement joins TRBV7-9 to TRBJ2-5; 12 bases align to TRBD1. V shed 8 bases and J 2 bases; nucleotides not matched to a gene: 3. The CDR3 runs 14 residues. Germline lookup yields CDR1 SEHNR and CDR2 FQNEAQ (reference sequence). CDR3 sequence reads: CASGDRGQQETQYF. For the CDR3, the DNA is TGTGCCAGCGGGGACAGGGGGCAGCAAGAGACCCAGTACTTC.

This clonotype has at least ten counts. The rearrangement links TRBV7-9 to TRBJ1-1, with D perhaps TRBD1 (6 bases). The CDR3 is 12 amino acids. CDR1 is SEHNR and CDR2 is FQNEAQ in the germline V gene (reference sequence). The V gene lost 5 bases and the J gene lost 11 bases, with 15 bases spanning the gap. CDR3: CASSHTGTSAFF. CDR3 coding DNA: TGTGCCAGCAGCCACACAGGGACCTCGGCTTTCTTT.

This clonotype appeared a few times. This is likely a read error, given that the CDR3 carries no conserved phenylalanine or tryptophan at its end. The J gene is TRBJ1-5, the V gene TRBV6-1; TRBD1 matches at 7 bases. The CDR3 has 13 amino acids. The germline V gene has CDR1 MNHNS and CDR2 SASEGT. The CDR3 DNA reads TGTGTCAGCGCAACAGGGGGCAATCAGCCCCAGCATTAT. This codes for CVSATGGNQPQHY.

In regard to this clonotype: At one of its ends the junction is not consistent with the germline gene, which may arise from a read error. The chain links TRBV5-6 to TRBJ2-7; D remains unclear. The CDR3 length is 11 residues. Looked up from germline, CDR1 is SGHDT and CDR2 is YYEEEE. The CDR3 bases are TGTGCCAGCAGCTTAAGCTACGAGCAGAACTTC. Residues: CASSLSYEQNF.

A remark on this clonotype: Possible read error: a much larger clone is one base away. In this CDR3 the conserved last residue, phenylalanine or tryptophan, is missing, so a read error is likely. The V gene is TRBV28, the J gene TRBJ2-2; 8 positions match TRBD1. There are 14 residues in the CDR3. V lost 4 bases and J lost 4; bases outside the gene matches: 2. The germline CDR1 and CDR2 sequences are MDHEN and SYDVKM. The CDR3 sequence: CASSSTGVTGELFS. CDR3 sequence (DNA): TGTGCCAGCAGTTCGACAGGGGTCACCGGGGAGCTGTTTTCT.